This is a list of T cell receptor beta chains from one sample in a study of PD-L1 blockade in urothelial cancer. Generated by immunoSEQ multiplex PCR, the TCRdb table keeps only in-frame clones and is missing some. The sample consists of some 100,000 clones, about 90% of them appearing once. The specimen was PBMCs, collected around atezolizumab (anti-PD-L1) treatment. All receptors derive from a woman older than 75 with urothelial cancer. The CDR3 runs from the conserved cysteine through the conserved F or W. A D gene is named only where the DNA matches it firmly. Clone size is shown for a subset of rows, as once, few, many or a class of expanded clone.

V gene: TRBV30; D gene: .; clone size: .; J gene: TRBJ2-1; CDR3 protein: CAWSVGSGQFF; CDR3 DNA: TGTGCCTGGAGTGTAGGCTCAGGGCAGTTCTTC
V gene: TRBV5-4; D gene: TRBD1; clone size: .; J gene: TRBJ2-2; CDR3 protein: CASSPTGKNTGELFF; CDR3 DNA: TGTGCCAGCAGCCCGACAGGGAAGAACACCGGGGAGCTGTTTTTT
V gene: TRBV13; D gene: TRBD1; clone size: .; J gene: TRBJ2-7; CDR3 protein: CASSGRDRHYEQYF; CDR3 DNA: TGTGCCAGCAGCGGACGGGACAGGCACTACGAGCAGTACTTC
V gene: TRBV5-1; D gene: TRBD1; clone size: .; J gene: TRBJ2-1; CDR3 protein: CASSLATGQGPRNEQFF; CDR3 DNA: TGCGCCAGCAGCTTGGCCACCGGACAGGGGCCACGGAATGAGCAGTTCTTC
V gene: TRBV6-1; D gene: TRBD2; clone size: .; J gene: TRBJ2-1; CDR3 protein: CASSEGGGGDNEQFF; CDR3 DNA: TGTGCCAGCAGTGAGGGGGGGGGAGGAGACAATGAGCAGTTCTTC
V gene: TRBV6-5; D gene: .; clone size: .; J gene: TRBJ2-7; CDR3 protein: CASSYRGNYEQYF; CDR3 DNA: TGTGCCAGCAGTTACAGGGGAAACTACGAGCAGTACTTC
V gene: TRBV5-1; D gene: .; clone size: .; J gene: TRBJ2-3; CDR3 protein: CASSLAQATDTQYF; CDR3 DNA: TGCGCCAGCAGCTTGGCACAGGCGACAGATACGCAGTATTTT
V gene: TRBV10-3; D gene: .; clone size: .; J gene: TRBJ1-1; CDR3 protein: CAINQGLGTEAFF; CDR3 DNA: TGTGCCATCAATCAGGGGTTAGGGACTGAAGCTTTCTTT
V gene: TRBV27; D gene: TRBD1; clone size: .; J gene: TRBJ2-7; CDR3 protein: CASSSGTGITHEQYF; CDR3 DNA: TGTGCCAGCAGTTCCGGGACAGGCATCACCCACGAGCAGTACTTC
V gene: TRBV6-5; D gene: .; clone size: once; J gene: TRBJ1-3; CDR3 protein: CASSYSSGNTIYF; CDR3 DNA: TGTGCCAGCAGTTACTCGAGTGGAAACACCATATATTTT
V gene: TRBV4-2; D gene: .; clone size: .; J gene: TRBJ1-1; CDR3 protein: CASSPQSGGTHTEAFF; CDR3 DNA: TGTGCCAGCAGCCCCCAATCGGGGGGTACGCACACTGAAGCTTTCTTT
V gene: TRBV11-3; D gene: .; clone size: .; J gene: TRBJ2-3; CDR3 protein: CASSLGGQNTDTQYF; CDR3 DNA: TGTGCCAGCAGCTTAGGGGGCCAAAACACAGATACGCAGTATTTT
V gene: TRBV30; D gene: TRBD2; clone size: .; J gene: TRBJ2-7; CDR3 protein: CAWSVPETSPSPRSSYEQYF; CDR3 DNA: TGTGCCTGGAGTGTACCCGAGACTAGCCCTTCGCCTAGGAGCTCCTACGAGCAGTACTTC
V gene: TRBV28; D gene: TRBD2; clone size: .; J gene: TRBJ2-7; CDR3 protein: CASSLRASGSYEQYF; CDR3 DNA: TGTGCCAGCAGTTTAAGGGCTAGCGGGAGTTACGAGCAGTACTTC
V gene: TRBV5-1; D gene: .; clone size: .; J gene: TRBJ1-1; CDR3 protein: CASSSALGGYTEAFF; CDR3 DNA: TGCGCCAGCAGCTCAGCGTTAGGTGGTTACACTGAAGCTTTCTTT
V gene: TRBV27; D gene: .; clone size: .; J gene: TRBJ1-5; CDR3 protein: CASSLRGQPQHF; CDR3 DNA: TGTGCCAGCAGTTTAAGAGGGCAGCCCCAGCATTTT
V gene: TRBV15; D gene: TRBD1; clone size: .; J gene: TRBJ1-1; CDR3 protein: CATRKGQGITEAFF; CDR3 DNA: TGTGCCACCAGGAAAGGACAGGGAATAACTGAAGCTTTCTTT
V gene: TRBV6-5; D gene: .; clone size: .; J gene: TRBJ2-7; CDR3 protein: CASSYNSEQYF; CDR3 DNA: TGTGCCAGCAGTTATAACTCCGAGCAGTACTTC
V gene: TRBV28; D gene: .; clone size: once; J gene: TRBJ2-7; CDR3 protein: CASSHPDRTYEQYF; CDR3 DNA: TGTGCCAGCAGCCACCCTGACAGAACCTACGAGCAGTACTTC